This T cell receptor (beta chain) originates from a study of blood T cells in healthy people across ages. Whole-study results and caveats: The recorded TCR beta diversity per million T cells decreased in a roughly linear manner with age. A conclusive naive versus antigen-experienced comparison was prevented by the unsorted PBMCs.

In regard to this clonotype: Antigen: not known.

Germline CDR1 is ENHRY and CDR2 is SYGVKD. This CDR3 is built from 15 residues. With a J-beta primer mix and a sample-barcoded 5' primer, a second PCR ran 7 to 11 cycles. Each CDR3 protein is one row after TCRdb ran MiXCR on the 5' RACE reads. The profile shows about 1,500,000 distinct CDR3 sequences, roughly 40% of them singletons. The material sequenced was blood. The sequence was collected from a woman between 18 and 29 years old in good health. The chain links TRBV10-3 to TRBJ2-7; 9 bases align to TRBD2. Matching the DNA end better, TRBJ2-5 makes the J call doubtful. The CDR3 spells CAISEFRTSEETQYF. The DNA of the CDR3 is TGTGCCATCAGTGAGTTCCGGACTAGCGAGGAGACCCAGTACTTC.